These 8 T cell receptor beta chains share one sample of origin, sequenced in a study of radiation and T cells in renal cell carcinoma. The treatment here: 15 Gy SBRT to primary tumor, nephrectomy 4 weeks later. TCRdb's table, derived via immunoSEQ multiplex PCR, lists solely in-frame clones and lacks some. The top ten hold 16% of the sample, which has approximately 24,000 clones, 40% to 55% seen once. The source material was tumor tissue, sampled from a patient whose treatment included radiotherapy and nephrectomy. All receptors come from a woman aged 45-65 years with renal cell carcinoma.

This clone has more than one count but fewer than ten. This CDR3 is also generated by other DNA sequences in the sample. The chain joins TRBV29-1 to TRBJ2-1; D perhaps matches TRBD2 (6 bases). The CDR3 contains 12 residues. Trimming removed 6 bases at V and 6 bases at J, with 12 bases between. CDR1 and CDR2 from the germline V gene are SQVTM and ANQGSEA. CDR3 nucleotides: TGCAGCGTGGGTGGAGGGGCCAATGAGCAGTTCTTC. This sequence encodes CSVGGGANEQFF.

The genes are TRBV7-2 and TRBJ2-7; D unclear. Between the trimmed V and J ends, which lost 4 bases and 4 bases, there was a span of 8 bases. Looked up from germline, CDR1 is SGHTA and CDR2 is FQGNSA. The CDR3 has 12 amino acids. This CDR3 reads CASSSDVYEQYF. The CDR3 DNA follows: TGTGCCAGCAGCTCGGACGTTTACGAGCAGTACTTC. Full variable domain (remainder filled in from reference TRBV7-2 and TRBJ2-7): GAGVSQSPSNKVTEKGKDVELRCDPISGHTALYWYRQSLGQGLEFLIYFQGNSAPDKSGLPSDRFSAERTGGSVSTLTIQRTQQEDSAVYLCASSSDVYEQYFGPGTRLTVT.

In this sample, this clone turned up once. At one end the junction does not follow the germline gene, possibly because of a read error. The chain carries TRBV5-1 and TRBJ2-7; a possible D gene is TRBD1 (5 bases). The CDR3 is 12 amino acids. Germline CDR1 reads SGHRS; CDR2 reads YFSETQ. In nucleotides, the CDR3 is TGCGTCAGCAGCTCGGACAATTACGAGCAGTACTTC. The encoded protein is CVSSSDNYEQYF. The entire variable domain, with the rest obtained from reference TRBV5-1 and TRBJ2-7, is as follows: KAGVTQTPRYLIKTRGQQVTLSCSPISGHRSVSWYQQTPGQGLQFLFEYFSETQRNKGNFPGRFSGRQFSNSRSEMNVSTLELGDSALYLCVSSSDNYEQYFGPGTRLTVT.

This clone was seen more than once but under ten times. This rearrangement joins TRBV7-9 to TRBJ1-2; 7 positions match TRBD1. The junction had 3 bases not matched to a gene; V was cut back by 5 bases and J by 3 bases. This CDR3 spans 13 amino acids. Germline lookup yields CDR1 SEHNR and CDR2 FQNEAQ (reference sequence). The CDR3, as DNA: TGTGCCAGCAGCGCCGACAGGGACTATGGCTACACCTTC. Protein sequence: CASSADRDYGYTF.

The chain combines TRBV4-1 with TRBJ1-5; D is unresolved. CDR1 is MGHRA, CDR2 YSYEKL, per germline. Between the trimmed V and J ends, which lost 1 base and 11 bases, there was a span of 15 bases. The CDR3 consists of 14 residues. The CDR3 reads CASSQGAGSSAQHF. The DNA of the CDR3 is TGCGCCAGCAGCCAAGGGGCCGGGTCCTCGGCCCAGCATTTT.

The CDR3 DNA reads as TGTGCCAGCAGCTCGACACGGGGAAACACCATATATTTT. Protein sequence: CASSSTRGNTIYF. This chain links TRBV7-2 with TRBJ1-3; no clear D gene. V was trimmed by 4 bases and J by 4 bases, leaving 8 bases between them. This CDR3 is built from 13 residues. Per germline, CDR1 SGHTA and CDR2 FQGNSA.

This clone was found many times. V usage is TRBV12-5 and J usage is TRBJ2-4, with 9 nucleotides matching TRBD2. V shed 0 bases and J 7 bases; nucleotides not matched to a gene: 7. This CDR3 has 16 residues. The germline CDR1 and CDR2 sequences are LGHNT and FRNRAP. The CDR3 loop is CASGLVRAGGPNIQYF. DNA for the CDR3: TGTGCTAGTGGTTTGGTAAGGGCGGGGGGGCCGAACATTCAGTACTTC.

J is TRBJ2-1 and V is TRBV9; D not certain. This CDR3 is 15 amino acids long. CDR1 SGDLS and CDR2 YYNGEE come from the germline V gene. Between the trimmed V and J ends, which lost 0 bases and 0 bases, there was a span of 7 bases. In DNA form, the CDR3 reads TGTGCCAGCAGCGTAGGTGTAAGCTCCTACAATGAGCAGTTCTTC. Translation: CASSVGVSSYNEQFF. Combining the CDR3 with reference TRBV9 and TRBJ2-1 gives the whole variable domain DSGVTQTPKHLITATGQRVTLRCSPRSGDLSVYWYQQSLDQGLQFLIQYYNGEERAKGNILERFSAQQFPDLHSELNLSSLELGDSALYFCASSVGVSSYNEQFFGPGTRLTVL.